This T cell receptor (beta chain) was observed in a study of T cell responses to AZD1222 COVID-19 vaccine. TCRdb's copy holds only in-frame clones and misses some; the assay was immunoSEQ multiplex PCR. Here the sample spans 120,000 to 150,000 clones, just over 90% being singletons. Germline V lookup: CDR1 KGHSH, CDR2 LQKENI. V lost 3 bases and J lost 8; bases outside the gene matches: 6. The length of the CDR3 is 16 residues. This sequence originates from an adult in good health. Sequencing was performed on peripheral blood, taken on day 0 of MenACWY control vaccination. V is TRBV18 and J is TRBJ2-1; TRBD2 matches 14 bases. The CDR3 bases are TGTGCCAGCTCACCCCGCGGACTAGCGGGAGGTTATGAGCAGTTCTTC. Protein product: CASSPRGLAGGYEQFF.